These 32 T cell receptor beta chains share one sample of origin, sequenced in a study of control samples from healthy donors and cancer patients. Method: immunoSEQ multiplex PCR; TCRdb's copy keeps in-frame clones and lacks some. There are 90,000 to 130,000 clones in the sample; around four fifths occur only once, and 6.5% lies in the top ten. The sequencing sample was made of blood. The source is a man aged 18 to 30 in good health.

V and J are TRBV5-1 and TRBJ2-1; D not certain. The V end was cut by 0 bases, the J end by 4 bases, with 8 bases between. The V gene's germline CDR1 is SGHRS and CDR2 YFSETQ. This CDR3 has 14 amino acids. The CDR3 DNA follows: TGCGCCAGCAGCTTGGTGGACCTATACAATGAGCAGTTCTTC. It yields the protein CASSLVDLYNEQFF.

The chain uses TRBV30 and TRBJ2-5; 11 bases align to TRBD2. Looked up from germline, CDR1 is GTSNPN and CDR2 is SVGIG (reference sequence). The CDR3 totals 15 residues. Trimming at V came to 4 bases and at J to 2 bases, leaving 6 bases not matched to a gene. The CDR3 DNA sequence: TGTGCCTGGAACCCTCTAGCGGGGGGACAAGAGACCCAGTACTTC. It specifies CAWNPLAGGQETQYF.

The chain couples TRBV9 to TRBJ2-3; 8 nucleotides align to TRBD1. The length of the CDR3 is 17 residues. V shed 0 bases and J 0 bases; nucleotides not matched to a gene: 6. Looked up from germline, CDR1 is SGDLS and CDR2 is YYNGEE. CDR3 DNA: TGTGCCAGCAGCGTAGGACAGGGGATTTCTAGCACAGATACGCAGTATTTT. Translating it yields CASSVGQGISSTDTQYF.

The rearrangement links TRBV28 to TRBJ2-7; D tentatively reads TRBD1 or TRBD2 (5 bases each). The germline V gene has CDR1 MDHEN and CDR2 SYDVKM. V was cut by 6 bases and J by 0 bases, with 15 bases left in between. The CDR3 loop spans 15 amino acids. The CDR3 DNA reads as TGTGCCAGCAGGGGGACCGCGAAGAGCTCCTACGAGCAGTACTTC. As protein: CASRGTAKSSYEQYF.

The genes are TRBV2 and TRBJ1-3; 7 positions match TRBD1. Losses at the gene ends were 4 bases for V and 2 bases for J; bases not matched to a gene: 5. CDR1 is SNHLY, CDR2 FYNNEI, per germline. The CDR3 sequence is 15 residues long. As DNA, the CDR3 is TGTGCCAGCAGTGTGACAGGGTTTACTGGAAACACCATATATTTT. This translates into CASSVTGFTGNTIYF.

This clone showed up many times. The genes are TRBV28 and TRBJ1-5; D unresolved. Germline CDR1 is MDHEN and CDR2 is SYDVKM. The CDR3 sequence is 13 residues long. The V end lost 7 bases, the J end lost 0 bases, and 7 bases lay between the germline ends. Here the CDR3 reads CASISGSNQPQHF. CDR3 nucleotides: TGTGCCAGCATATCCGGTAGCAATCAGCCCCAGCATTTT.

The chain uses TRBV6-2 or TRBV6-3 and TRBJ1-1; 12 nucleotides line up with TRBD1. There are 15 residues in the CDR3. Germline CDR1 is MNHEY and CDR2 is SVGEGT. Unmatched junction bases numbered 6, after V lost 5 bases and J lost 5 bases. The CDR3 DNA reads TGTGCCAGCAGTGATGGGACAGGGGGCTTGACTGAAGCTTTCTTT. As protein: CASSDGTGGLTEAFF.

The J gene is TRBJ1-5, the V gene TRBV16; D gene ambiguous. The CDR3 loop spans 14 amino acids. CDR1 and CDR2 (germline): KGHSY, FQNENV. Deletions cut 1 base from V and 0 bases from J, with 4 bases between. The CDR3 protein is CASSQLNSNQPQHF. The CDR3 DNA sequence: TGTGCCAGCAGCCAATTGAATAGCAATCAGCCCCAGCATTTT. The variable domain in full, with the rest retrieved from reference TRBV16 and TRBJ1-5, is GEEVAQTPKHLVRGEGQKAKLYCAPIKGHSYVFWYQQVLKNEFKFLISFQNENVFDETGMPKERFSAKCLPNSPCSLEIQATKLEDSAVYFCASSQLNSNQPQHFGDGTRLSIL.

The chain combines TRBV27 with TRBJ2-7, with D possibly being TRBD2 (7 bases). Germline V gene sequence: CDR1 MNHEY, CDR2 SMNVEV (reference sequence). The CDR3 runs 17 residues. Between the trimmed V and J ends, which lost 6 bases and 4 bases, there was a span of 25 bases. The CDR3 loop reads CASRSQGGGTTKYEQYF. In nucleotides, the CDR3 is TGTGCCAGCAGGTCCCAGGGAGGGGGGACTACCAAATACGAGCAGTACTTC.

This clone was seen once. The J gene is TRBJ1-1, the V gene TRBV6-5; D not resolved. The CDR3 is 14 amino acids. CDR1 MNHEY and CDR2 SVGAGI come from the germline V gene. Trimming took 3 bases from V and 0 from J, leaving 8 bases between them. The CDR3 bases are TGTGCCAGCAGTTATAACGGGGTGAACACTGAAGCTTTCTTT. The encoded protein is CASSYNGVNTEAFF.

The rearrangement uses TRBV7-9 and TRBJ2-7; the match to TRBD1 covers 10 bases. This CDR3 comprises 14 residues. Germline V lookup: CDR1 SEHNR, CDR2 FQNEAQ (reference sequence). Germline trimming cut 5 bases from V and 3 bases from J; bases unmatched to any gene: 4. CDR3 in amino acids: CASSPGQGFYEQYF. CDR3 DNA sequence: TGTGCCAGCAGCCCGGGACAGGGGTTCTACGAGCAGTACTTC.

The chain is built from TRBV5-1 and TRBJ2-3; D uncertain. The CDR3 totals 14 residues. Trimming stripped 6 bases from V and 1 base from J, with 12 bases between. Germline values: CDR1 SGHRS, CDR2 YFSETQ. The CDR3 spells CASKWGSRTDTQYF. The CDR3 nucleotides read TGCGCCAGCAAGTGGGGATCTCGCACAGATACGCAGTATTTT.

This chain connects TRBV27 to TRBJ1-4, with a possible D match to TRBD1 (6 bases). The CDR3 has 15 residues. V dropped 5 bases and J dropped 3 bases, with 13 bases sitting between them. Germline lookup yields CDR1 MNHEY and CDR2 SMNVEV (reference sequence). The CDR3 nucleotides are TGTGCCAGCAGTCCGCGACAGGCGTCTAATGAAAAACTGTTTTTT. Protein: CASSPRQASNEKLFF.

The chain carries TRBV7-2 and TRBJ2-1; TRBD1 agrees at 7 bases. This CDR3 region has 14 residues. Looked up from germline, CDR1 is SGHTA and CDR2 is FQGNSA. The V gene end was trimmed by 5 bases and the J gene end by 4 bases; junction bases not matched to a gene: 5. CDR3 nucleotide sequence: TGTGCCAGCAGCACATGGGGACAGTACAATGAGCAGTTCTTC. Amino acids: CASSTWGQYNEQFF.

This chain uses TRBV10-2 with TRBJ1-1; D not certain. CDR3 length equals 12 residues. Germline loops: CDR1 WSHSY, CDR2 SAAADI. V gave up 4 bases and J gave up 11 bases, with 14 bases separating them. The CDR3 DNA sequence: TGCGCCAGCAGTGCTCAATCAACTCGGGCTTTCTTT. This sequence encodes CASSAQSTRAFF.

This chain joins TRBV6-1 and TRBJ2-1; unclear D gene. Germline values: CDR1 MNHNS, CDR2 SASEGT. The CDR3 runs 16 residues. Trimming removed 4 bases from V and 8 bases from J, with 21 bases in between. CDR3 in amino acids: CASSGVADPWSHEQFF. The CDR3 DNA reads TGTGCCAGCAGTGGGGTGGCAGACCCCTGGAGCCATGAGCAGTTCTTC.

This chain connects TRBV24-1 to TRBJ2-1, with D possibly being TRBD1 or TRBD2 (5 bases each). Looked up from germline, CDR1 is KGHDR and CDR2 is SFDVKD. V gave up 4 bases and J gave up 6 bases, with 18 bases separating them. The CDR3 sequence is 16 residues long. Here the CDR3 reads CATSEAVVGTRNEQFF. Here the CDR3 DNA reads TGTGCCACCAGTGAGGCAGTGGTAGGGACCCGCAATGAGCAGTTCTTC.

The chain couples TRBV7-8 to TRBJ1-1, with D uncertain. CDR3 length equals 16 residues. In germline, CDR1 is SGHVS, CDR2 FQNEAQ. V lost 5 bases and J 8 bases, leaving 24 bases between the germline ends. The CDR3 loop is CASSARSGRPPSEAFF. The CDR3 DNA sequence: TGTGCCAGCAGCGCCCGTTCCGGGAGACCCCCTTCAGAAGCTTTCTTT.

The chain employs TRBV3-1 (or the pseudogene TRBV3-2) and TRBJ2-7, with a weak D call TRBD1 (5 bases). Germline CDR1 reads LGHDT; CDR2 reads YNNKEL (reference sequence). CDR3 length equals 11 residues. V shed 3 bases and J shed 7 bases, with 7 bases lying between them. For the CDR3, the DNA is TGTGCCAGCAGCCAGGCAGGGGAGCAGTACTTC. Its protein is CASSQAGEQYF.

This sequence joins TRBV4-1 and TRBJ1-2; 9 bases line up with TRBD1. The CDR3 extends over 16 amino acids. Germline V gives CDR1 MGHRA, CDR2 YSYEKL. The J segment lost 5 bases and the V segment lost 2 bases, leaving 9 bases of the junction unmatched. CDR3 sequence: CASSQKITGTGYGYTF. CDR3 nucleotide sequence: TGCGCCAGCAGCCAAAAGATCACCGGGACAGGGTATGGCTACACCTTC.

The rearrangement joins TRBV10-2 to TRBJ1-2, with 9 bases that match TRBD1. With 4 bases clipped from V and 8 bases from J, the junction kept 5 bases outside the gene matches. Per germline, CDR1 WSHSY and CDR2 SAAADI. There are 13 residues in the CDR3. In DNA, the CDR3 is TGCGCCAGCAGTGCCGGGACAGGGAACGGCTACACCTTC. It specifies CASSAGTGNGYTF.

The chain is built from TRBV27 and TRBJ2-3; D is tentatively TRBD1 or TRBD2 (5 bases each). V was shortened by 4 bases and J by 0 bases, with 14 bases between the two germline ends. CDR3 size: 16 residues. Germline V CDR1 and CDR2: MNHEY, SMNVEV (reference sequence). CDR3 amino acids: CASSSGTDPSTDTQYF. CDR3 nucleotide sequence: TGTGCCAGCAGTTCCGGGACGGATCCGAGCACAGATACGCAGTATTTT.

This chain uses TRBV15 with TRBJ1-2; D might be TRBD1 (5 bases). Per the germline V gene, CDR1 is LNHNV and CDR2 is YYDKDF (reference sequence). V lost 1 base to trimming and J lost 11 bases, with 14 bases between them. This CDR3 is built from 13 residues. CDR3 DNA: TGTGCCACCAGCAGAGTGGGCAGGGAGTCGTACACCTTC. It is translated as CATSRVGRESYTF.

The chain carries TRBV6-1 and TRBJ1-4, with 8 bases fitting TRBD1. V was clipped by 2 bases and J by 8 bases; unmatched bases: 7. The CDR3 runs 15 residues. CDR1 is MNHNS and CDR2 is SASEGT in the germline V gene. DNA of the CDR3: TGTGCCAGCAGTGAAACGGACAGGGTGGAGGAAAAACTGTTTTTT. This gives the protein CASSETDRVEEKLFF.

The chain combines TRBV9 with TRBJ1-2, with D possibly matching TRBD1 (5 bases). Germline V lookup: CDR1 SGDLS, CDR2 YYNGEE. The V end lost 2 bases, the J end lost 3 bases, and 11 bases lay between the germline ends. The CDR3 contains 14 residues. CDR3 amino acids: CASSVGRADYGYTF. In nucleotides, the CDR3 is TGTGCCAGCAGCGTGGGCAGGGCTGACTATGGCTACACCTTC. The full variable domain, in which reference TRBV9 and TRBJ1-2 provide the parts outside the CDR3, is DSGVTQTPKHLITATGQRVTLRCSPRSGDLSVYWYQQSLDQGLQFLIQYYNGEERAKGNILERFSAQQFPDLHSELNLSSLELGDSALYFCASSVGRADYGYTFGSGTRLTVV.

A note on this clone: Other DNA sequences in this sample translate to the same CDR3. The J gene is TRBJ2-2, the V gene TRBV19; the D gene is possibly TRBD2 (5 bases). The CDR3 runs to 14 residues. Germline CDR1 and CDR2: LNHDA and SQIVND (reference sequence). V dropped 3 bases and J dropped 2 bases, with 7 bases sitting between them. CDR3 protein: CASSIRGNTGELFF. Here the CDR3 DNA reads TGTGCCAGTAGTATCCGGGGTAACACCGGGGAGCTGTTTTTT.

The J gene is TRBJ1-3, the V gene TRBV2; D call uncertain. Germline CDR1 reads SNHLY; CDR2 reads FYNNEI. CDR3 length: 17 amino acids. V dropped 6 bases and J dropped 0 bases, with 18 bases sitting between them. The DNA for the CDR3 is TGTGCCAGCAGCAAGACCGGGCAGTCGTTCTCTGGAAACACCATATATTTT. Translating gives CASSKTGQSFSGNTIYF.

This CDR3 reads CASSVGYGYTF. CDR3 nucleotides: TGTGCCAGCAGCGTAGGCTATGGCTACACCTTC. The rearrangement uses TRBV2 and TRBJ1-2, with unresolved D. CDR1 SNHLY and CDR2 FYNNEI come from the germline V gene. Trimming shortened V by 6 bases and J by 4 bases, and 6 bases separated the two germline ends. The CDR3 loop spans 11 amino acids.

CDR3 sequence (DNA): TGTGCCAGTAGTATAGGTAGTACTAGCAATCAGCCCCAGCATTTT. It specifies CASSIGSTSNQPQHF. V gene TRBV19 combines with J gene TRBJ1-5; no firm D call. The germline V and J ends were trimmed by 1 base and 0 bases, with 7 bases remaining between them. The CDR3 totals 15 residues. The germline CDR1 and CDR2 sequences are LNHDA and SQIVND (reference sequence). The full variable domain, completed using reference TRBV19 and TRBJ1-5, is DGGITQSPKYLFRKEGQNVTLSCEQNLNHDAMYWYRQDPGQGLRLIYYSQIVNDFQKGDIAEGYSVSREKKESFPLTVTSAQKNPTAFYLCASSIGSTSNQPQHFGDGTRLSIL.

CDR3 sequence (DNA): TGTGCCAGCAGTTCCGACTCAACGGGACAGGGGGCTAATGGCTACACCTTC. Its translation: CASSSDSTGQGANGYTF. The rearrangement uses TRBV28 and TRBJ1-2, with 12 bases lining up with TRBD1. V dropped 4 bases and J dropped 6; count of bases not matched to a gene: 12. This CDR3 spans 17 amino acids. CDR1 and CDR2 from the germline V gene are MDHEN and SYDVKM.

This chain links TRBV30 with TRBJ2-3; either TRBD1 or TRBD2 may fit D (6 bases each). The CDR3 loop spans 14 amino acids. The germline V and J ends were trimmed by 1 base and 0 bases, with 8 bases remaining between them. From germline, CDR1 is GTSNPN and CDR2 SVGIG (reference sequence). CDR3 DNA sequence: TGTGCCTGGAGTGCGGGGGCGAGCACAGATACGCAGTATTTT. It yields the protein CAWSAGASTDTQYF.

The chain joins TRBV5-8 to TRBJ2-7; no firm D call. CDR1 and CDR2 from the germline V gene are SGHTS and YDEGEE. Trimming removed 0 bases from V and 5 bases from J, with 12 bases in between. This CDR3 contains 14 residues. CDR3 region: CASSLVWSPHEQYF. DNA for the CDR3: TGTGCCAGCAGCTTGGTCTGGTCACCCCACGAGCAGTACTTC.